Following are 17 T cell receptor beta chains from one sample sequenced in a study of blood T cell repertoires in COVID-19. Assay used: immunoSEQ multiplex PCR; TCRdb lists only in-frame clones, some missing. The sample lists roughly 57,000 clones, around 79% seen once, with 3.2% in the top ten. Sequenced material: peripheral blood. The receptors stem from a man in his fifties or sixties with acute or convalescent COVID-19.

Details on this clone: Other DNA sequences within the sample encode an identical CDR3. The gene calls are TRBV2 and TRBJ1-2; 11 bases line up with TRBD1. The trim removed 8 bases at V and 4 bases at J, leaving 12 bases unmatched. The CDR3 is 16 amino acids. Germline CDR1 and CDR2: SNHLY and FYNNEI. CDR3 sequence reads: CASRPPGQGVGYGYTF. The CDR3 nucleotides are TGTGCCAGCCGCCCTCCGGGACAGGGGGTGGGCTATGGCTACACCTTC.

This clone was seen a few times. The chain joins TRBV4-1 to TRBJ1-1; D is undetermined. Germline V gives CDR1 MGHRA, CDR2 YSYEKL. This CDR3 region has 14 residues. The V end was cut by 5 bases, the J end by 7 bases, with 17 bases between. The CDR3 DNA sequence: TGCGCCAGCAGCGAATCGGACGGGAACCTTGAAGCTTTCTTT. As protein: CASSESDGNLEAFF.

As concerns this clone: A much larger clone is a single base away; this may be a read error. V usage is TRBV4-2 and J usage is TRBJ1-1; D is ambiguous. The germline CDR1 and CDR2 sequences are LGHNA and YNFKEQ. Trimming pared 8 bases from V and 1 base from J, leaving 5 bases between. The CDR3 runs to 11 residues. The CDR3 protein is CASGRNTEAFF. The CDR3 DNA sequence: TGTGCCAGCGGCAGGAACACTGAAGCTTTCTTT.

The CDR3 sequence: CASSPHAGGQGDYGYTF. CDR3 sequence (DNA): TGTGCCAGCAGCCCCCACGCAGGGGGACAGGGAGACTATGGCTACACCTTC. The chain employs TRBV4-2 and TRBJ1-2; 9 bases map to TRBD1. This CDR3 spans 17 amino acids. CDR1 and CDR2 (germline): LGHNA, YNFKEQ. V trimming: 4 bases; J trimming: 3 bases; junction bases outside the gene matches: 12.

The chain recombines TRBV27 with TRBJ1-2; 7 bases agree with TRBD1. V shed 2 bases and J 4 bases; nucleotides not matched to a gene: 4. The CDR3 totals 14 residues. Germline V gene data show CDR1 as MNHEY and CDR2 as SMNVEV (reference sequence). The CDR3 region is CASSLRGQSYGYTF. In DNA, the CDR3 is TGTGCCAGCAGTTTACGGGGACAGAGCTATGGCTACACCTTC.

This clone came up many times. The gene calls are TRBV5-1 and TRBJ2-1, with 11 bases identical to TRBD2. The CDR3 is made up of 17 amino acids. Germline CDR1 SGHRS, CDR2 YFSETQ. The trim removed 4 bases at V and 7 bases at J, leaving 13 bases unmatched. CDR3 DNA sequence: TGCGCCAGCAGCGACCAGGGCTTAGCGGGGGGGCAGAATGAGCAGTTCTTC. The encoded protein is CASSDQGLAGGQNEQFF.

This clone was picked up one time. The V call is TRBV29-1, the J call TRBJ1-4; tentative D call: TRBD1 (5 bases). Germline V gives CDR1 SQVTM, CDR2 ANQGSEA. Trimming left V 4 bases short and J 0 bases short, with 9 bases between. The length of the CDR3 is 14 residues. The DNA for the CDR3 is TGCAGCGTTGGTCGGGGGACAACTAATGAAAAACTGTTTTTT. Amino acid sequence: CSVGRGTTNEKLFF.

A few counts support this clone. This rearrangement joins TRBV6-1 to TRBJ1-1, with 9 bases lining up with TRBD1. V shed 2 bases and J 10 bases; nucleotides not matched to a gene: 8. The CDR3 runs to 14 residues. Germline V gene data show CDR1 as MNHNS and CDR2 as SASEGT. CDR3 region: CASSEKVATGGAFF. CDR3 DNA sequence: TGTGCCAGCAGTGAAAAGGTCGCGACAGGGGGAGCTTTCTTT.

V and J are TRBV28 and TRBJ1-1, with 7 bases matching TRBD1. This CDR3 spans 15 amino acids. Germline V gene lookup returns CDR1 MDHEN and CDR2 SYDVKM. Germline trimming cut 5 bases from V and 5 bases from J; bases unmatched to any gene: 11. The chain's CDR3 is CASSSRGMGATEAFF. CDR3 nucleotides: TGTGCCAGCAGTAGCAGGGGGATGGGCGCGACTGAAGCTTTCTTT.

The chain carries TRBV7-9 and TRBJ2-1, with 7 positions matching TRBD1. CDR1 is SEHNR and CDR2 is FQNEAQ in the germline V gene (reference sequence). Trimming at V came to 4 bases and at J to 6 bases, leaving 3 bases not matched to a gene. CDR3 length: 13 amino acids. The CDR3 coding sequence is TGTGCCAGCAGCTCCCGGGACAGCAATGAGCAGTTCTTC. Translation gives CASSSRDSNEQFF.

This chain links TRBV25-1 with TRBJ1-1, with TRBD1 matching 11 bases. The CDR3 runs 12 residues. V lost 8 bases and J lost 6; bases outside the gene matches: 2. CDR1 and CDR2 from the germline V gene are MGHDK and SYGVNS. This chain's CDR3 is CASWGQGAEAFF. The CDR3 bases are TGTGCCAGCTGGGGACAGGGGGCTGAAGCTTTCTTT.

The CDR3 bases are TGTGCCAGCAGTACCGGGACAGGGGGAAACACCATATATTTT. It specifies CASSTGTGGNTIYF. The gene calls are TRBV21-1 and TRBJ1-3; the D call of TRBD1 is as the table states it, not checked on the DNA. TRBV21-1 is given as a pseudogene. The CDR3 is 14 amino acids.

The gene calls are TRBV4-1 and TRBJ1-5; 8 nucleotides line up with TRBD1. The CDR3 loop spans 16 amino acids. Germline V gene sequence: CDR1 MGHRA, CDR2 YSYEKL. With 0 bases clipped from V and 5 bases from J, the junction kept 6 bases outside the gene matches. CDR3 in amino acids: CASSQEIGQGHQPQHF. The CDR3 DNA is TGCGCCAGCAGCCAAGAGATTGGACAGGGACATCAGCCCCAGCATTTT.

This clone has just one count. The CDR3 here is CASSLTGAGYGYTF. DNA for the CDR3: TGTGCCAGCAGCTTGACAGGGGCGGGCTATGGCTACACCTTC. The gene calls are TRBV5-5 and TRBJ1-2; 7 nucleotides line up with TRBD1. Germline V gene sequence: CDR1 SGHKS, CDR2 YYEKEE (reference sequence). Trimming at V came to 1 base and at J to 4 bases, leaving 4 bases not matched to a gene. CDR3 size: 14 residues. Complete variable domain (other parts from reference TRBV5-5 and TRBJ1-2): DAGVTQSPTHLIKTRGQQVTLRCSPISGHKSVSWYQQVLGQGPQFIFQYYEKEERGRGNFPDRFSARQFPNYSSELNVNALLLGDSALYLCASSLTGAGYGYTFGSGTRLTVV.

The chain has TRBV24-1 and TRBJ2-3, with 9 bases aligning to TRBD1. The V gene end was trimmed by 5 bases and the J gene end by 4 bases; junction bases not matched to a gene: 9. The CDR3 covers 16 residues. CDR1 is KGHDR, CDR2 SFDVKD, per germline. The CDR3 DNA reads as TGTGCCACCAGTGCCCGAGACAGGGGGAAGGCAGATACGCAGTATTTT. Protein product: CATSARDRGKADTQYF.

V is TRBV19 and J is TRBJ1-1, with a weak D call TRBD1 (6 bases). Between the trimmed V and J ends, which lost 9 bases and 0 bases, there was a span of 14 bases. Germline loops: CDR1 LNHDA, CDR2 SQIVND (reference sequence). The length of the CDR3 is 14 residues. CDR3 nucleotide sequence: TGTGCCAGCGCCAGGGGAGGGGTGAACACTGAAGCTTTCTTT. Translated, it gives CASARGGVNTEAFF.

The chain uses TRBV9 and TRBJ1-2; no definite D call. Between the trimmed V and J ends, which lost 6 bases and 9 bases, there was a span of 15 bases. The CDR3 covers 12 residues. Germline V gives CDR1 SGDLS, CDR2 YYNGEE. The chain's CDR3 is CASTGWESSYTF. CDR3 DNA: TGTGCCAGCACCGGCTGGGAGTCGAGCTACACCTTC.